Presented here are 24 T cell receptor beta chains from one specimen sequenced in a study of human T cells and chemical hapten exposure. Using its own MiXCR run on the RACE reads, TCRdb lists one record per CDR3 protein. This sample carries some 90,000 distinct CDR3 sequences, approximately 9% of them seen once, and the ten largest clones take 2.5% to 3%. This sample's time point: healthy volunteer bleed at 2 weeks. Unfractionated whole blood yielded total RNA. The material sequenced was whole blood. These receptors were obtained from a female donor in good health. Some clones in this sample may be carry-over from other donors' samples.

The genes are TRBV7-8 and TRBJ1-4; D remains unclear. From germline, CDR1 is SGHVS and CDR2 FQNEAQ. CDR3 size: 17 residues. V lost 0 bases, J lost 3 bases, and 14 bases lay in between. The CDR3 is CASSLALVEGSNEKLFF. DNA of the CDR3: TGTGCCAGCAGCTTAGCGCTAGTCGAGGGTTCTAATGAAAAACTGTTTTTT. The whole variable domain, remainder taken from reference TRBV7-8 and TRBJ1-4, is GAGVSQSPRYKVAKRGQDVALRCDPISGHVSLFWYQQALGQGPEFLTYFQNEAQLDKSGLPSDRFFAERPEGSVSTLKIQRTQQEDSAVYLCASSLALVEGSNEKLFFGSGTQLSVL.

This clonotype was seen more than once but under ten times. The chain has TRBV20-1 and TRBJ2-5; no reliable D call. Germline V CDR1 and CDR2: DFQATT, SNEGSKA (reference sequence). The CDR3 is 14 amino acids. Trimming shortened V by 0 bases and J by 3 bases, and 11 bases separated the two germline ends. DNA of the CDR3: TGCAGTGCTAGAGATCAGCTGGTGGAAGAGACCCAGTACTTC. This codes for CSARDQLVEETQYF.

The chain employs TRBV7-9 and TRBJ2-3; D possibly corresponds to TRBD2 (6 bases). The CDR3 is 12 amino acids. V was pared by 11 bases and J by 3 bases, with 12 bases between. Per germline, CDR1 SEHNR and CDR2 FQNEAQ (reference sequence). The DNA for the CDR3 is TGTGCCGGGTCGGAGGGGACAGATACGCAGTATTTT. Amino acid sequence: CAGSEGTDTQYF.

This clonotype appeared a few times. This sequence joins TRBV9 and TRBJ1-4; TRBD1 matches 10 bases. The length of the CDR3 is 15 residues. The germline CDR1 and CDR2 sequences are SGDLS and YYNGEE. Unmatched junction bases numbered 1, after V lost 3 bases and J lost 2 bases. The DNA for the CDR3 is TGTGCCAGCAGCGGACAGGGGGCGACTAATGAAAAACTGTTTTTT. Residues: CASSGQGATNEKLFF.

This clonotype was recorded at least ten times. The chain is built from TRBV20-1 and TRBJ1-2; tentative D call: TRBD1 (6 bases). The CDR3 is made up of 14 amino acids. Trimming took 5 bases from V and 2 from J, leaving 15 bases between them. The V gene's germline CDR1 is DFQATT and CDR2 SNEGSKA (reference sequence). This CDR3 reads CSARQGTLNYGYTF. CDR3 DNA sequence: TGCAGTGCTCGCCAGGGGACGCTGAACTATGGCTACACCTTC.

This clonotype showed up many times. V is TRBV6-2 or TRBV6-3 and J is TRBJ2-1, with D possibly matching TRBD2 (6 bases). The V end was cut by 6 bases, the J end by 6 bases, with 18 bases between. In germline, CDR1 is MNHEY, CDR2 SVGEGT. The CDR3 has 15 amino acids. Here the CDR3 DNA reads TGTGCCAGCAGCGCTCCCGTGGGGCGGGGCAATGAGCAGTTCTTC. Amino acid sequence: CASSAPVGRGNEQFF.

This clonotype was seen repeatedly, ten times or more. The J gene is TRBJ2-1, the V gene TRBV20-1; 8 positions agree with TRBD2. V was clipped by 1 base and J by 2 bases; unmatched bases: 4. The CDR3 contains 15 residues. The germline CDR1 and CDR2 sequences are DFQATT and SNEGSKA (reference sequence). CDR3 coding DNA: TGCAGTGCTAGAGCTAGGCGGGAGGCCTACAATGAGCAGTTCTTC. Amino acids: CSARARREAYNEQFF.

This clonotype has a handful of counts. This chain uses TRBV6-1 with TRBJ2-1, with D uncertain. This CDR3 comprises 13 residues. Trimming cost V 7 bases and J 5 bases, with 12 bases left between them. Germline V lookup: CDR1 MNHNS, CDR2 SASEGT. The CDR3 DNA is TGTGCCAGCATGCGAGCCCTTAACAATGAGCAGTTCTTC. Amino acid sequence: CASMRALNNEQFF.

This clonotype was detected ten times or more. V gene TRBV29-1 combines with J gene TRBJ1-2, with D possibly TRBD1 on 6 matching bases. V lost 0 bases and J lost 7, with 18 bases in between. This CDR3 is built from 15 residues. Germline CDR1 SQVTM, CDR2 ANQGSEA. The CDR3 DNA reads TGCAGCGTTGAAGATGGCGGGACATTACGTCGTGGCTACACCTTC. Its translation is CSVEDGGTLRRGYTF. Full variable domain (outside the CDR3, taken from reference TRBV29-1 and TRBJ1-2): SAVISQKPSRDICQRGTSLTIQCQVDSQVTMMFWYRQQPGQSLTLIATANQGSEATYESGFVIDKFPISRPNLTFSTLTVSNMSPEDSSIYLCSVEDGGTLRRGYTFGSGTRLTVV.

This rearrangement joins TRBV29-1 to TRBJ2-1; D remains unclear. CDR3 length: 11 residues. V was shortened by 6 bases and J by 4 bases, with 7 bases between the two germline ends. The germline CDR1 and CDR2 sequences are SQVTM and ANQGSEA. CDR3 in amino acids: CSVARYNEQFF. CDR3 bases: TGCAGCGTAGCTAGGTACAATGAGCAGTTCTTC.

This clonotype occurred many times. The chain links TRBV3-1 to TRBJ2-7; possible D gene TRBD1, 6 bases. Trimming cost V 0 bases and J 3 bases, with 12 bases left between them. Germline values: CDR1 LGHDT, CDR2 YNNKEL (reference sequence). This CDR3 has 15 amino acids. The CDR3 spells CASSQDPGQYYEQYF. As DNA, the CDR3 is TGTGCCAGCAGCCAAGATCCCGGACAGTACTACGAGCAGTACTTC.

The table lists this clonotype with a few counts. The chain carries TRBV19 and TRBJ2-7; the D call may be TRBD1 or TRBD2 (5 bases each). From germline, CDR1 is LNHDA and CDR2 SQIVND (reference sequence). The CDR3 is 15 residues long. The germline V and J ends were trimmed by 4 bases and 6 bases, with 19 bases remaining between them. CDR3 nucleotide sequence: TGTGCCAGTAGTACCCAGGGACCGCGAAGGAGCGAGCAGTACTTC. It yields the protein CASSTQGPRRSEQYF.

There are many counts of this clonotype. The genes are TRBV6-2 or TRBV6-3 and TRBJ2-3; tentative D call: TRBD1 (6 bases). This CDR3 comprises 14 residues. Trimming removed 7 bases from V and 5 bases from J, with 16 bases in between. Germline CDR1 MNHEY, CDR2 SVGEGT. CDR3 coding DNA: TGTGCCAGCACCGAGCAGGGGAGTCAAGATACGCAGTATTTT. This codes for CASTEQGSQDTQYF.

This clonotype has only a few counts. V and J are TRBV2 and TRBJ1-6; 7 nucleotides align to TRBD1. Per the germline V gene, CDR1 is SNHLY and CDR2 is FYNNEI. CDR3 length: 14 residues. V lost 6 bases, J lost 10 bases, and 9 bases stayed unmatched. CDR3: CASSAGGWQSPLHF. The DNA of the CDR3 is TGTGCCAGCAGCGCAGGGGGATGGCAATCACCCCTCCACTTT.

This clonotype has more than one count but fewer than ten. The chain employs TRBV2 and TRBJ1-5; 8 bases agree with TRBD1. Germline V gene sequence: CDR1 SNHLY, CDR2 FYNNEI. CDR3 length: 17 residues. V lost 7 bases and J lost 1; bases outside the gene matches: 12. The CDR3 reads CASKEGQEPLSNQPQHF. The CDR3 region has the DNA TGTGCCAGCAAGGAGGGACAGGAGCCCTTGAGCAATCAGCCCCAGCATTTT. Variable domain in full (rest from reference TRBV2 and TRBJ1-5): EPEVTQTPSHQVTQMGQEVILRCVPISNHLYFYWYRQILGQKVEFLVSFYNNEISEKSEIFDDQFSVERPDGSNFTLKIRSTKLEDSAMYFCASKEGQEPLSNQPQHFGDGTRLSIL.

There are a few counts of this clonotype. The chain combines TRBV28 with TRBJ1-1; D uncertain. Germline V gives CDR1 MDHEN, CDR2 SYDVKM. V lost 5 bases and J 2 bases, leaving 21 bases between the germline ends. This CDR3 has 17 amino acids. The CDR3 coding sequence is TGTGCCAGCAGTCTCCCGCCCCCCGTTGGACCAAACACTGAAGCTTTCTTT. Its protein is CASSLPPPVGPNTEAFF.

The CDR3 here is CASSLGWQGEETQYF. As DNA, the CDR3 is TGTGCCAGCAGTTTAGGTTGGCAGGGGGAGGAGACCCAGTACTTC. The V and J genes are TRBV12-3 or TRBV12-4 and TRBJ2-5; TRBD1 matches at 7 bases. V was clipped by 1 base and J by 5 bases; unmatched bases: 7. The CDR3 covers 15 residues.

In its sample, this clonotype was seen many times. The chain joins TRBV20-1 to TRBJ2-7; 7 bases are shared with TRBD1. The germline gives CDR1 DFQATT, CDR2 SNEGSKA (reference sequence). CDR3 length: 15 amino acids. V was clipped by 0 bases and J by 4 bases; unmatched bases: 9. The CDR3 loop reads CSARDRTGVFYEQYF. CDR3 in DNA: TGCAGTGCTAGAGATCGAACAGGGGTGTTTTACGAGCAGTACTTC.

Ten or more counts support this clonotype. The chain joins TRBV12-3 or TRBV12-4 to TRBJ2-5; D perhaps matches TRBD1 (5 bases). Trimming stripped 3 bases from V and 2 bases from J, with 13 bases between. The CDR3 extends over 15 amino acids. The CDR3 sequence: CASSLNQGIQETQYF. DNA for the CDR3: TGTGCCAGCAGTTTGAACCAGGGAATTCAAGAGACCCAGTACTTC.

The chain combines TRBV20-1 with TRBJ1-1, with D perhaps matching TRBD1 (6 bases). The CDR3 contains 13 residues. Deletions cut 6 bases from V and 1 base from J, with 12 bases between. Germline CDR1 and CDR2: DFQATT and SNEGSKA (reference sequence). The CDR3 reads CSAWDIENTEAFF. The CDR3 nucleotides are TGCAGTGCGTGGGACATAGAGAACACTGAAGCTTTCTTT.

This chain joins TRBV7-2 and TRBJ1-1; tentative D call: TRBD1 (6 bases). The germline V and J ends were trimmed by 5 bases and 10 bases, with 17 bases remaining between them. CDR3 length: 13 amino acids. CDR1 and CDR2 from the germline V gene are SGHTA and FQGNSA. CDR3 sequence (DNA): TGTGCCAGCAGCAGGGGGGGGCAGGTGGTAGCTTTCTTT. Encoded protein: CASSRGGQVVAFF.

This clonotype was seen more than once but under ten times. The V and J genes are TRBV5-1 and TRBJ2-3, with D unclear. The CDR3 runs to 12 residues. Germline values: CDR1 SGHRS, CDR2 YFSETQ. V was pared by 1 base and J by 7 bases, with 7 bases between. CDR3 nucleotide sequence: TGCGCCAGCAGCTTGAAGGAAAATACGCAGTATTTT. This sequence encodes CASSLKENTQYF.

In its sample, this clonotype was seen many times. The gene calls are TRBV7-8 and TRBJ2-3, with a tentative D call TRBD1 (5 bases). From germline, CDR1 is SGHVS and CDR2 FQNEAQ. Trimming took off 1 base at V and 1 base at J, with 9 bases between the two ends. The CDR3 contains 15 residues. CDR3: CASSLDTRGTDTQYF. The CDR3 DNA reads as TGTGCCAGCAGCTTAGATACCAGGGGCACAGATACGCAGTATTTT. Supplemented by reference TRBV7-8 and TRBJ2-3, the full variable domain reads GAGVSQSPRYKVAKRGQDVALRCDPISGHVSLFWYQQALGQGPEFLTYFQNEAQLDKSGLPSDRFFAERPEGSVSTLKIQRTQQEDSAVYLCASSLDTRGTDTQYFGPGTRLTVL.

This chain uses TRBV6-6 with TRBJ2-3; 15 bases match TRBD2. Unmatched junction bases numbered 8, after V lost 6 bases and J lost 7 bases. CDR1 and CDR2 (germline): MNHNY, SVGAGI (reference sequence). CDR3 length: 16 residues. CDR3 in DNA: TGTGCCAGCAGGCTAACCGGGACTAGCGGGAGGTATACGCAGTATTTT. Translating gives CASRLTGTSGRYTQYF.